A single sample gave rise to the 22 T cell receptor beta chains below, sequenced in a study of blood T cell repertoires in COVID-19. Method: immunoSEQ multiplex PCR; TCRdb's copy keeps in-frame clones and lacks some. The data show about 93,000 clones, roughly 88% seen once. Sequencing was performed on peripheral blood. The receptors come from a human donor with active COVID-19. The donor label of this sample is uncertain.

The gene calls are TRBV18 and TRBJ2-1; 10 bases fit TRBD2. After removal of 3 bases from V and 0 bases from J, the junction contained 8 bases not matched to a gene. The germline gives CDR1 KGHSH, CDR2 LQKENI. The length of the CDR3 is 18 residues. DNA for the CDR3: TGTGCCAGCTCACCCCGGGCTAGCGGGGGAGACTCCTACAATGAGCAGTTCTTC. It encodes CASSPRASGGDSYNEQFF.

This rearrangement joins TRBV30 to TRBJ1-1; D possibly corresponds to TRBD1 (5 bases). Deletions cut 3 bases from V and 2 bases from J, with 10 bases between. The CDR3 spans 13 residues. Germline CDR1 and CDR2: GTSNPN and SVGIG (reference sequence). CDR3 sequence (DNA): TGTGCCTGGAGGGGGCCCGTAAACACTGAAGCTTTCTTT. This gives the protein CAWRGPVNTEAFF.

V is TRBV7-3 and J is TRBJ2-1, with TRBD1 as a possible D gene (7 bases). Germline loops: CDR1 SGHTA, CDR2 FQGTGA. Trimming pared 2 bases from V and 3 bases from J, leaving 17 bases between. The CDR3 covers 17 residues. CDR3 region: CASSLGLDRDFYNEQFF. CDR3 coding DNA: TGTGCCAGCAGCTTAGGCCTCGACAGGGACTTCTACAATGAGCAGTTCTTC.

CDR3 sequence (DNA): TGTGCCAGCAGCTTAGGACTAGAGACCCAGTACTTC. Its protein is CASSLGLETQYF. The rearrangement links TRBV7-9 to TRBJ2-5; D remains unclear. The CDR3 totals 12 residues. Germline assignment: CDR1 SEHNR and CDR2 FQNEAQ (reference sequence). The V end lost 1 base, the J end lost 4 bases, and 4 bases lay between the germline ends.

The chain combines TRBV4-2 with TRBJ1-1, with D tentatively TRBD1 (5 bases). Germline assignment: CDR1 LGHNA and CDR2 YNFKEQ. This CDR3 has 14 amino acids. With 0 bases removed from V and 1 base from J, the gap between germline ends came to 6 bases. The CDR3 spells CASSQDGGNTEAFF. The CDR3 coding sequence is TGTGCCAGCAGCCAAGACGGGGGGAACACTGAAGCTTTCTTT.

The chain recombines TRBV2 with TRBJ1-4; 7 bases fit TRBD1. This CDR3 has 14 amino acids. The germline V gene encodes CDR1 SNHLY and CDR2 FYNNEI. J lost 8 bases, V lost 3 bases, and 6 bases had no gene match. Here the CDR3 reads CASSDEQGYEKLFF. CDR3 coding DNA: TGTGCCAGCAGTGACGAACAGGGGTACGAAAAACTGTTTTTT.

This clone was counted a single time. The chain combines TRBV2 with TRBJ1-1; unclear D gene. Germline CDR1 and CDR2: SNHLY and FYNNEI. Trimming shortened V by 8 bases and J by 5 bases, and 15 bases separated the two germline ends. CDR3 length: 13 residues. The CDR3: CASRPRSVTEAFF. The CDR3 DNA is TGTGCCAGCCGTCCCCGAAGCGTGACTGAAGCTTTCTTT.

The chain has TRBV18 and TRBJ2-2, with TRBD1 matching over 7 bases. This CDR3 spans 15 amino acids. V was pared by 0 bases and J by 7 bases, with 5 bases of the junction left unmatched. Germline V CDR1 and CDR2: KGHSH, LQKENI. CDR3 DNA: TGTGCCAGCTCACCACCGGGGACAGCAAACGGGGAGCTGTTTTTT. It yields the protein CASSPPGTANGELFF.

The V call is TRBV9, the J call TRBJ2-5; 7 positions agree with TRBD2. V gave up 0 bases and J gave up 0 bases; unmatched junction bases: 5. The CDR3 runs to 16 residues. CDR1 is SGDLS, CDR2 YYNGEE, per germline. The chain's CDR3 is CASSVGSGTYQETQYF. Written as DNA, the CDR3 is TGTGCCAGCAGCGTAGGAAGCGGGACGTACCAAGAGACCCAGTACTTC.

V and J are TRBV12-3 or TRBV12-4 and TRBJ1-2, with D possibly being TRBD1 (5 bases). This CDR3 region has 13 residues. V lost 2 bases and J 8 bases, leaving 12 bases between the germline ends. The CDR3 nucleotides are TGTGCCAGCAGTTTAAGGGGCGCGGTAGGCTACACCTTC. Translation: CASSLRGAVGYTF.

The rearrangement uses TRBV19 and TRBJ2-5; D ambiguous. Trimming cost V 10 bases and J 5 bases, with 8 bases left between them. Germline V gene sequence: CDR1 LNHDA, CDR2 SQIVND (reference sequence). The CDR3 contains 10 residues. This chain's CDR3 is CATPRETQYF. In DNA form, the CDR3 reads TGTGCCACCCCCCGGGAGACCCAGTACTTC.

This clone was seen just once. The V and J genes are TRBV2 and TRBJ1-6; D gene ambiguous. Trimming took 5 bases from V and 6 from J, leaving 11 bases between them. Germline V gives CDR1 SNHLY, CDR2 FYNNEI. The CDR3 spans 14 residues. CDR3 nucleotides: TGTGCCAGCAGTACCCAGACGGGTAATTCACCCCTCCACTTT. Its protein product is CASSTQTGNSPLHF.

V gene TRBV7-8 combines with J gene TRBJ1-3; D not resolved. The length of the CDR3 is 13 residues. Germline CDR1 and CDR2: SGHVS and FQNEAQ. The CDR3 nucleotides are TGTGCTAGCCAGGAAGGCTCTGGAAACACCATATATTTT. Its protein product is CASQEGSGNTIYF.

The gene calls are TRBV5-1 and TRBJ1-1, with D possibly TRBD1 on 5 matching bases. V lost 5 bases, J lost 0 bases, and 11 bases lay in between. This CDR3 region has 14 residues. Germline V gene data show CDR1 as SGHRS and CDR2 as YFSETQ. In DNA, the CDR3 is TGCGCCAGCAGTGAGGCAGGGATGAACACTGAAGCTTTCTTT. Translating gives CASSEAGMNTEAFF. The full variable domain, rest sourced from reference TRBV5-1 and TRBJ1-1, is KAGVTQTPRYLIKTRGQQVTLSCSPISGHRSVSWYQQTPGQGLQFLFEYFSETQRNKGNFPGRFSGRQFSNSRSEMNVSTLELGDSALYLCASSEAGMNTEAFFGQGTRLTVV.

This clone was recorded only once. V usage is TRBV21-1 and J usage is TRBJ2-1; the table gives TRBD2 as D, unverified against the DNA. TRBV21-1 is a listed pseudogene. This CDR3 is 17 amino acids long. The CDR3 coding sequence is TGTGCCAGCAGCAAGGGGCAGCGGGGAAGCTCCTACAATGAGCAGTTCTTC. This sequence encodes CASSKGQRGSSYNEQFF.

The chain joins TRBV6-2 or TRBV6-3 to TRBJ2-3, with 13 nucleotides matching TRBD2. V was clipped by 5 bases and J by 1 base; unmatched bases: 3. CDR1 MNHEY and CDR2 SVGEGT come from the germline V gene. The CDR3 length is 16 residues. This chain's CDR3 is CASSGTSGARTDTQYF. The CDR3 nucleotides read TGTGCCAGCAGTGGGACTAGCGGGGCTCGCACAGATACGCAGTATTTT.

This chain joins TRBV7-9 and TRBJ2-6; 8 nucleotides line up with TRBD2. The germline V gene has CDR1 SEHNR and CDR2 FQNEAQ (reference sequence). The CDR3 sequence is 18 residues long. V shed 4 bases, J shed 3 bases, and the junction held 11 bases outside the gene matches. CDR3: CASSSDGLASFGANVLTF. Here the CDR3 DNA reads TGTGCCAGCAGCTCCGATGGACTAGCCTCCTTTGGGGCCAACGTCCTGACTTTC. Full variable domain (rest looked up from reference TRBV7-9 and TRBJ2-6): DTGVSQNPRHKITKRGQNVTFRCDPISEHNRLYWYRQTLGQGPEFLTYFQNEAQLEKSRLLSDRFSAERPKGSFSTLEIQRTEQGDSAMYLCASSSDGLASFGANVLTFGAGSRLTVL.

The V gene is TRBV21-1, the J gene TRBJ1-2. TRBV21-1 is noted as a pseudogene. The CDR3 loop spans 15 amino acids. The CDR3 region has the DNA TGTGCCAGCAGCAACCTAGGTCTCTCGGACTATGGCTACACCTTC. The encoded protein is CASSNLGLSDYGYTF.

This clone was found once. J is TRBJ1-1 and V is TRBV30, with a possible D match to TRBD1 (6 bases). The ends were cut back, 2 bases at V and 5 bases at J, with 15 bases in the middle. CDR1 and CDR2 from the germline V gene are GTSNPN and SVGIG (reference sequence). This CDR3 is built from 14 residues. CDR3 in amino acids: CAWSLNRALTEAFF. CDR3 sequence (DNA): TGTGCCTGGAGTCTAAACAGGGCCCTAACTGAAGCTTTCTTT. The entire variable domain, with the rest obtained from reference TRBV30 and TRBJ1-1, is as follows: SQTIHQWPATLVQPVGSPLSLECTVEGTSNPNLYWYRQAAGRGLQLLFYSVGIGQISSEVPQNLSASRPQDRQFILSSKKLLLSDSGFYLCAWSLNRALTEAFFGQGTRLTVV.

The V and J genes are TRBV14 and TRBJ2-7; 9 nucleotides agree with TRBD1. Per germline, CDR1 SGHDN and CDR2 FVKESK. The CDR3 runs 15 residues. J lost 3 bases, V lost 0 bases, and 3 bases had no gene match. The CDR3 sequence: CASSQDGDRDYEQYF. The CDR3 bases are TGTGCCAGCAGCCAAGACGGGGACAGGGACTACGAGCAGTACTTC.

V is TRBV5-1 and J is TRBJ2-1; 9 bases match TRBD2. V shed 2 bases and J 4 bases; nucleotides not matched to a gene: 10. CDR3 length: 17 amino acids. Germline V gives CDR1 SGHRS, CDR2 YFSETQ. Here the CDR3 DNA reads TGCGCCAGCAGCTTCAACCCCGGGACTAGCCGATACAATGAGCAGTTCTTC. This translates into CASSFNPGTSRYNEQFF.

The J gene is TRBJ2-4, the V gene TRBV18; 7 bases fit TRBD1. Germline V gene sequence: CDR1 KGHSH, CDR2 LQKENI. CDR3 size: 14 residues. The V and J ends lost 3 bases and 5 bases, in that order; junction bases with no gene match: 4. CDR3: CASSPRGGENIQYF. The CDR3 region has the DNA TGTGCCAGCTCACCTAGAGGGGGCGAAAACATTCAGTACTTC.